This T cell receptor (beta chain) was captured in a study of blood T cell repertoires in COVID-19. Study-wide background: T cells, B-cell-depleted T cells, or PBMCs supplied cDNA or gDNA.

Profiling relied on immunoSEQ multiplex PCR, and the TCRdb table lists in-frame clones only, not all of them. Among 300,000 to 500,000 clones listed, roughly 88% were seen once. The CDR3 is 16 amino acids. The V and J ends lost 5 bases and 6 bases, in that order; junction bases with no gene match: 15. Per germline, CDR1 SGHRS and CDR2 YFSETQ. Living in roughly 25 US areas, the participants were between about 18 and 95 years of age. Allocation to cohorts depended on clinical history reported by the participants. This chain joins TRBV5-1 and TRBJ1-2, with 8 bases identical to TRBD1. The clonotype originates from a woman aged 25 to 39 with acute COVID-19. Specimen: PBMCs or T cells enriched from blood (not recorded which). CDR3 nucleotides: TGCGCCAGCAGACCGGGACAGGATTTTATGAGTGATGGCTACACCTTC. It codes for CASRPGQDFMSDGYTF.